The 15 T cell receptor beta chains presented below share a single source sample, sequenced in a study of vaccination and CD4 T cells after COVID-19. The antigens of these receptors remain unknown. The Oncomine TCR Beta short-read assay generated sequence data from the DNA of cultured CD4+ T cells. TCRdb reprocessed the PCR reads via MiXCR and lists one record per CDR3 protein. The table records around 14,000 distinct CDR3 sequences, approximately 31% of them present only once. Described treatment: approximately 11-day PBMC culture with coronavirus spike peptide pools or control peptides (ViraFEST assay). The sample was CD4+ T cells from blood, cultured in vitro, taken before SARS-CoV-2 vaccination. The receptors shown here come from a human donor who received a COVID-19 vaccine.

There are a few counts of this clonotype. The chain employs TRBV6-1 and TRBJ1-5; D might be TRBD1 (5 bases). V shed 1 base and J shed 3 bases, with 25 bases lying between them. The germline V gene has CDR1 MNHNS and CDR2 SASEGT. This CDR3 has 20 residues. CDR3 sequence: CASSEERWKGPPYSNQPQHF. For the CDR3, the DNA is TGTGCCAGCAGTGAAGAGCGATGGAAGGGGCCCCCTTATTCCAATCAGCCCCAGCATTTT.

This clonotype has more than one count but fewer than ten. The chain joins TRBV19 to TRBJ2-1; TRBD2 aligns across 11 bases. V was pared by 5 bases and J by 9 bases, with 9 bases of the junction left unmatched. This CDR3 region has 15 residues. Germline CDR1 is LNHDA and CDR2 is SQIVND (reference sequence). CDR3 in DNA: TGTGCCAGTAGTCCCTCTAGCGGGGGGATCAGTGAGCAGTTCTTC. Amino acid sequence: CASSPSSGGISEQFF.

The chain carries TRBV19 and TRBJ2-7; 7 bases match TRBD2. This CDR3 has 13 residues. V trimming: 4 bases; J trimming: 3 bases; junction bases outside the gene matches: 3. Germline values: CDR1 LNHDA, CDR2 SQIVND (reference sequence). The DNA of the CDR3 is TGTGCCAGTAGTAGGACTAGGGGCTACGAGCAGTACTTC. Translating it yields CASSRTRGYEQYF. Full variable domain (remainder filled in from reference TRBV19 and TRBJ2-7): DGGITQSPKYLFRKEGQNVTLSCEQNLNHDAMYWYRQDPGQGLRLIYYSQIVNDFQKGDIAEGYSVSREKKESFPLTVTSAQKNPTAFYLCASSRTRGYEQYFGPGTRLTVT.

This clonotype occurred a few times. The V call is TRBV7-2, the J call TRBJ2-7; no reliable D call. Trimming stripped 6 bases from V and 2 bases from J, with 5 bases between. The length of the CDR3 is 11 residues. Germline CDR1 is SGHTA and CDR2 is FQGNSA. The CDR3 loop reads CASRGAYEQYF. CDR3 DNA: TGTGCCAGCAGGGGCGCCTACGAGCAGTACTTC. Full variable domain (outside the CDR3, taken from reference TRBV7-2 and TRBJ2-7): GAGVSQSPSNKVTEKGKDVELRCDPISGHTALYWYRQSLGQGLEFLIYFQGNSAPDKSGLPSDRFSAERTGGSVSTLTIQRTQQEDSAVYLCASRGAYEQYFGPGTRLTVT.

V and J are TRBV20-1 and TRBJ1-1, with 8 nucleotides matching TRBD1. CDR1 DFQATT and CDR2 SNEGSKA come from the germline V gene (reference sequence). The CDR3 consists of 13 residues. With V trimmed by 6 bases and J by 7 bases, 10 bases remained unmatched. The CDR3 protein is CSAEGQGGDEAFF. The CDR3 DNA reads as TGCAGTGCCGAAGGACAGGGAGGGGATGAAGCTTTCTTT.

The V call is TRBV19, the J call TRBJ1-6, with TRBD1 matching over 9 bases. This CDR3 has 16 amino acids. Trimming cost V 5 bases and J 9 bases; bases outside gene matches: 11. Germline V lookup: CDR1 LNHDA, CDR2 SQIVND (reference sequence). CDR3 nucleotides: TGTGCCAGTAGTGTCCTAACAGGGGGCATAGGTTCACCCCTCCACTTT. The encoded protein is CASSVLTGGIGSPLHF.

The table lists this clonotype with a few counts. V and J are TRBV12-3 or TRBV12-4 and TRBJ1-5; the D gene is possibly TRBD1 (5 bases). The CDR3 has 14 residues. The germline V and J ends were trimmed by 5 bases and 0 bases, with 8 bases remaining between them. The CDR3 here is CASSVDNSNQPQHF. In DNA, the CDR3 is TGTGCCAGCAGTGTGGACAATAGCAATCAGCCCCAGCATTTT.

The V gene is TRBV7-9, the J gene TRBJ2-1; a weak D match, TRBD2 (7 bases). This CDR3 contains 15 residues. V gave up 2 bases and J gave up 7 bases, with 15 bases separating them. Germline CDR1 reads SEHNR; CDR2 reads FQNEAQ (reference sequence). CDR3 in amino acids: CASSLSGGASNEQFF. For the CDR3, the DNA is TGTGCCAGCAGCTTAAGTGGGGGGGCCAGTAATGAGCAGTTCTTC.

This clonotype was counted between two and nine times. V usage is TRBV20-1 and J usage is TRBJ2-5; D gene unclear. V shed 3 bases and J shed 5 bases, with 7 bases lying between them. The CDR3 consists of 11 residues. CDR1 and CDR2 from the germline V gene are DFQATT and SNEGSKA (reference sequence). The DNA of the CDR3 is TGCAGTGCTAGTCAACGGGAGACCCAGTACTTC. It encodes CSASQRETQYF.

The chain is built from TRBV7-9 and TRBJ1-2; perhaps TRBD1 as D (6 bases). V lost 5 bases, J lost 3 bases, and 16 bases lay in between. CDR3 length equals 15 residues. The germline V gene encodes CDR1 SEHNR and CDR2 FQNEAQ (reference sequence). This chain's CDR3 is CASSQRRGLDYGYTF. The CDR3 coding sequence is TGTGCCAGCAGCCAACGGAGGGGGTTGGACTATGGCTACACCTTC.

This chain joins TRBV6-5 and TRBJ2-5, with D tentatively TRBD2 (7 bases). V lost 4 bases to trimming and J lost 5 bases, with 17 bases between them. Germline V gene sequence: CDR1 MNHEY, CDR2 SVGAGI. The CDR3 loop spans 15 amino acids. This CDR3 is CASSWGLEGGETQYF. CDR3 DNA: TGTGCCAGCAGTTGGGGTCTTGAGGGGGGGGAGACCCAGTACTTC.

V gene TRBV20-1 combines with J gene TRBJ1-2; D is unresolved. The V end lost 0 bases, the J end lost 5 bases, and 10 bases lay between the germline ends. Germline assignment: CDR1 DFQATT and CDR2 SNEGSKA (reference sequence). The CDR3 sequence is 13 residues long. The CDR3 spells CSARDTVGYGYTF. As DNA, the CDR3 is TGCAGTGCTAGAGATACAGTCGGATATGGCTACACCTTC.

The chain recombines TRBV2 with TRBJ1-1; D is possibly TRBD1 (6 bases). V lost 4 bases to trimming and J lost 1 base, with 7 bases between them. The germline gives CDR1 SNHLY, CDR2 FYNNEI. The CDR3 is made up of 13 amino acids. The CDR3 reads CASSVQGNTEAFF. CDR3 DNA: TGTGCCAGCAGTGTACAGGGGAACACTGAAGCTTTCTTT.

This clonotype was counted a few times. V gene TRBV6-2 or TRBV6-3 combines with J gene TRBJ1-1, with D unresolved. CDR3 size: 12 residues. Germline CDR1 reads MNHEY; CDR2 reads SVGEGT. Between the trimmed V and J ends, which lost 5 bases and 1 base, there was a span of 5 bases. The CDR3 DNA reads TGTGCCAGCAGTAATAGGAACACTGAAGCTTTCTTT. Amino acids: CASSNRNTEAFF.

The rearrangement joins TRBV5-5 to TRBJ1-5; D is possibly TRBD1 (6 bases). The CDR3 sequence is 16 residues long. Between the trimmed V and J ends, which lost 4 bases and 4 bases, there was a span of 18 bases. CDR1 and CDR2 (germline): SGHKS, YYEKEE (reference sequence). CDR3 sequence: CASSQHSGQPNQPQHF. CDR3 nucleotides: TGTGCCAGCAGCCAGCACTCGGGACAACCAAATCAGCCCCAGCATTTT.